This T cell receptor beta chain was observed in a study of T cell repertoires in cytomegalovirus infection. Whole-study context: Newly reported HLA-C-restricted and thoroughly characterized HLA-B-restricted CMV epitopes were employed. It can be stated that public TCR beta signatures indicated CMV infection as well as a matching HLA type. Study-wide findings and caveats: Summed frequency of shared TCR beta families picked out CMV carriers who also had the relevant HLA. HLA-C-restricted CMV-specific TCR beta clonotypes were dominant in the ex vivo response.

Via MiXCR, TCRdb re-called the reads, giving one row per CDR3 protein. The profile covers approximately 990,000 distinct CDR3 sequences, with more than 25% appearing a single time and roughly an eighth taken by the ten largest. Between the trimmed V and J ends, which lost 0 bases and 7 bases, there was a span of 13 bases. Looked up from germline, CDR1 is ENHRY and CDR2 is SYGVKD. This CDR3 spans 15 amino acids. This clonotype was recorded a few times. Antigen specificity is unknown. The clonotype was recovered from a human donor in good health (CMV status not recorded). Some clones in this sample may be carry-over from other donors' samples. The sample consisted of cultured CD8+ T cells from PBMCs, taken from culture after CMV antigen stimulation. The gene calls are TRBV10-3 and TRBJ2-1, with D maybe TRBD1 (6 bases). The CDR3 nucleotides read TGTGCCATCAGTGAGTCCGGCGGACAGTTAAATGAGCAGTTCTTC. Its translation is CAISESGGQLNEQFF.